The next 22 T cell receptor beta chains were all read from a single sample in a study of CD8+CD57+ T cells in acquired aplastic anemia. Individuals selected for sequencing had exhibited CD8+CD57+ cell expansion on flow cytometry. Genomic DNA was employed as the template in profiling TCR beta VDJ and CDR3. Each CDR3 protein gets one entry after TCRdb re-called the reads with MiXCR. The sample has hundreds of thousands of distinct CDR3 sequences, roughly 50% seen once. The sample comprised sorted CD4+, CD8+, or CD8+CD57+ T cells (not recorded which) from PBMCs. Every receptor here comes from a human donor with aplastic anemia.

In its sample, this clonotype was seen many times. The J gene is TRBJ2-1, the V gene TRBV20-1, with TRBD1 as a possible D gene (6 bases). Trimming pared 6 bases from V and 4 bases from J, leaving 13 bases between. This CDR3 is 13 amino acids long. Germline CDR1 and CDR2: DFQATT and SNEGSKA (reference sequence). CDR3 bases: TGCAGTGCGTCGGGACAAAAGTACAATGAGCAGTTCTTC. Translated: CSASGQKYNEQFF.

This clonotype has at least ten counts. CDR3 in DNA: TGTGCCAGCAGCCCGGGTCCTTCTAGCAATCAGCCCCAGCATTTT. Protein: CASSPGPSSNQPQHF. This chain connects TRBV7-2 to TRBJ1-5, with D unresolved. This CDR3 has 15 residues. Germline CDR1 SGHTA, CDR2 FQGNSA. Between the trimmed V and J ends, which lost 5 bases and 0 bases, there was a span of 11 bases.

This clonotype was found many times. The gene calls are TRBV20-1 and TRBJ2-1; no definite D call. The germline V gene encodes CDR1 DFQATT and CDR2 SNEGSKA (reference sequence). V lost 2 bases to trimming and J lost 0 bases, with 5 bases between them. The CDR3 extends over 13 amino acids. Written as DNA, the CDR3 is TGCAGTGCTAGACAGAGCTCCTACAATGAGCAGTTCTTC. It translates to CSARQSSYNEQFF.

This clonotype was recorded at least ten times. The chain couples TRBV10-3 to TRBJ2-4, with TRBD1 matching over 7 bases. CDR3 length: 18 residues. J lost 7 bases, V lost 6 bases, and 21 bases had no gene match. Germline V gene data show CDR1 as ENHRY and CDR2 as SYGVKD. The CDR3 DNA sequence: TGTGCCATCAGCGAACAGGGAACAGGGGCGACCTTAGTGAACATTCAGTACTTC. It codes for CAISEQGTGATLVNIQYF.

The chain couples TRBV7-9 to TRBJ1-2; 7 bases agree with TRBD1. This CDR3 contains 16 residues. V shed 4 bases and J 0 bases; nucleotides not matched to a gene: 8. Germline CDR1 SEHNR, CDR2 FQNEAQ (reference sequence). For the CDR3, the DNA is TGTGCCAGCAGCTCGTGGACAGGCCCTGCTAACTATGGCTACACCTTC. This gives the protein CASSSWTGPANYGYTF.

With respect to this clonotype: A read error may explain this, as a much larger clone is one base away. The V and J genes are TRBV7-9 and TRBJ1-5; no reliable D call. Germline V gene data show CDR1 as SEHNR and CDR2 as FQNEAQ (reference sequence). The CDR3 is made up of 17 amino acids. This chain's CDR3 is CASSLEQITYSSQPQHF. The CDR3 DNA reads TGTGCCAGCAGCTTAGAACAAATTACTTATAGCAGTCAGCCCCAGCATTTT.

This clonotype occurred many times. This rearrangement joins TRBV12-3 or TRBV12-4 to TRBJ1-1, with D tentatively TRBD1 (6 bases). Trimming shortened V by 1 base and J by 1 base, and 10 bases separated the two germline ends. The length of the CDR3 is 15 residues. CDR3 residues: CASSLERGGNTEAFF. DNA for the CDR3: TGTGCCAGCAGTTTAGAAAGGGGGGGGAACACTGAAGCTTTCTTT.

V and J are TRBV24-1 and TRBJ2-1; D may match TRBD1 or TRBD2 (5 bases each). This CDR3 is built from 12 residues. The germline V gene has CDR1 KGHDR and CDR2 SFDVKD. V was shortened by 9 bases and J by 5 bases, with 10 bases between the two germline ends. The CDR3 DNA follows: TGTGCCACCGGGGGAACCCACAATGAGCAGTTCTTC. Translation: CATGGTHNEQFF.

V gene TRBV20-1 combines with J gene TRBJ2-7, with TRBD2 matching 14 bases. The CDR3 consists of 13 residues. V was pared by 6 bases and J by 4 bases, with 2 bases of the junction left unmatched. The V gene's germline CDR1 is DFQATT and CDR2 SNEGSKA (reference sequence). CDR3 nucleotides: TGCAGTGCCGGACTAGCGGGGGGTTACGAGCAGTACTTC. It is translated as CSAGLAGGYEQYF.

The J gene is TRBJ2-7, the V gene TRBV20-1; a possible D gene is TRBD2 (6 bases). Trimming shortened V by 3 bases and J by 0 bases, and 27 bases separated the two germline ends. The CDR3 is 19 amino acids. Germline V gene data show CDR1 as DFQATT and CDR2 as SNEGSKA (reference sequence). The CDR3 DNA reads TGCAGTGCTAGGTTTGCATGCGGGATTGCACCTCCGTGCTCCTACGAGCAGTACTTC. It codes for CSARFACGIAPPCSYEQYF.

The chain recombines TRBV7-2 with TRBJ2-7, with D hard to call. The CDR3 consists of 12 residues. Germline values: CDR1 SGHTA, CDR2 FQGNSA. The ends were cut back, 1 base at V and 3 bases at J, with 4 bases in the middle. As DNA, the CDR3 is TGTACCAGCAGCTTAGACCTCTACGAGCAGTACTTC. Translating it yields CTSSLDLYEQYF.

This clonotype was seen ten or more times. The chain combines TRBV19 with TRBJ1-1; 8 nucleotides agree with TRBD1. The V gene end was trimmed by 5 bases and the J gene end by 1 base; junction bases not matched to a gene: 3. The CDR3 loop spans 14 amino acids. Looked up from germline, CDR1 is LNHDA and CDR2 is SQIVND (reference sequence). The CDR3 nucleotides read TGTGCCAGTAGTGAGGACAGGGAGAACACTGAAGCTTTCTTT. Protein: CASSEDRENTEAFF.

The chain links TRBV29-1 to TRBJ2-7; 11 bases agree with TRBD2. V was pared by 7 bases and J by 3 bases, with 2 bases of the junction left unmatched. The CDR3 contains 12 residues. Germline CDR1 SQVTM, CDR2 ANQGSEA. This chain's CDR3 is CSAGTSGYEQYF. In DNA, the CDR3 is TGCAGCGCCGGGACTAGCGGCTACGAGCAGTACTTC.

The chain couples TRBV6-5 to TRBJ1-6, with D perhaps TRBD1 (5 bases). This CDR3 region has 15 residues. CDR1 and CDR2 (germline): MNHEY, SVGAGI. Trimming removed 2 bases from V and 6 bases from J, with 11 bases in between. The CDR3 region has the DNA TGTGCCAGCAGTTACGGCGGGGGTTTTAATTCACCCCTCCACTTT. It translates to CASSYGGGFNSPLHF.

This clonotype showed up just once. A much larger clone lies one base from this, so it may be a read error. The chain recombines TRBV7-9 with TRBJ1-1; D not resolved. Germline V gene sequence: CDR1 SEHNR, CDR2 FQNEAQ (reference sequence). With 8 bases removed from V and 7 bases from J, the gap between germline ends came to 11 bases. This CDR3 comprises 11 residues. The CDR3: CASRPASEAFF. CDR3 in DNA: TGTGCCAGCCGCCCCGCTAGTGAAGCTTTCTTT.

This chain links TRBV20-1 with TRBJ2-7; no definite D call. V lost 1 base and J 1 base, leaving 5 bases between the germline ends. Germline V gene data show CDR1 as DFQATT and CDR2 as SNEGSKA (reference sequence). The CDR3 has 12 residues. The CDR3 bases are TGCAGTGCTAGAGTTGCGTCCTACGAGCAGTACTTC. This codes for CSARVASYEQYF.

This clonotype was observed at least ten times. Written as DNA, the CDR3 is TGTGCCAGCAGCCAAGTGACAGGGACTGGCGAGCAGTACTTC. Amino acids: CASSQVTGTGEQYF. The chain links TRBV3-1 to TRBJ2-7, with TRBD1 as a possible D gene (7 bases). Germline assignment: CDR1 LGHDT and CDR2 YNNKEL (reference sequence). Trimming removed 1 base at V and 6 bases at J, with 13 bases between. CDR3 length equals 14 residues.

A word on this clonotype: The germline gene is not matched at one end of the junction; a read error may be the cause. The rearrangement uses TRBV5-6 and TRBJ1-1, with D uncertain. The CDR3 is 15 amino acids. CDR1 is SGHDT and CDR2 is YYEEEE in the germline V gene. For the CDR3, the DNA is TGCGCCAGCAGCCTGACACCTTCCAAAAACACTAAAGCTTTCTTT. Translating it yields CASSLTPSKNTKAFF.

J is TRBJ2-6 and V is TRBV19, with a possible D match to TRBD2 (6 bases). V shed 2 bases and J shed 2 bases, with 10 bases lying between them. The CDR3 has 16 residues. Germline values: CDR1 LNHDA, CDR2 SQIVND (reference sequence). CDR3 amino acids: CASSIWRGAGANVLTF. DNA of the CDR3: TGTGCCAGTAGTATATGGCGGGGCGCTGGGGCCAACGTCCTGACTTTC. The variable domain in full, completed from reference TRBV19 and TRBJ2-6, reads DGGITQSPKYLFRKEGQNVTLSCEQNLNHDAMYWYRQDPGQGLRLIYYSQIVNDFQKGDIAEGYSVSREKKESFPLTVTSAQKNPTAFYLCASSIWRGAGANVLTFGAGSRLTVL.

The sample holds many counts of this clonotype. The chain is built from TRBV19 and TRBJ2-3, with no clear D. Germline-derived CDR1 and CDR2 are LNHDA and SQIVND (reference sequence). V lost 5 bases and J lost 3, with 12 bases in between. This CDR3 is 14 amino acids long. The CDR3 region has the DNA TGTGCCAGTAGTTTGCGGACCCTAACAGATACGCAGTATTTT. Translation gives CASSLRTLTDTQYF.

The chain uses TRBV2 and TRBJ1-1; 7 nucleotides match TRBD1. The CDR3 runs to 15 residues. Germline loops: CDR1 SNHLY, CDR2 FYNNEI. V shed 10 bases and J 5 bases; nucleotides not matched to a gene: 16. The CDR3 reads CATTTGRGLGTEAFF. The CDR3 bases are TGTGCCACCACGACCGGGAGGGGGCTAGGTACTGAAGCTTTCTTT.

This clonotype was recorded many times. The V and J genes are TRBV10-2 and TRBJ2-2; 12 bases fit TRBD2. V lost 8 bases and J lost 6; bases outside the gene matches: 7. The CDR3 totals 15 residues. The V gene's germline CDR1 is WSHSY and CDR2 SAAADI. Written as DNA, the CDR3 is TGCGCCAGCCTTCGCGCTAGCGGGGGGGCCGGGGAGCTGTTTTTT. Its translation is CASLRASGGAGELFF.